These T cell receptor beta chains were read from a single sample in a study of PD-1 blockade in classical Hodgkin lymphoma. Method: immunoSEQ multiplex PCR; TCRdb's copy keeps in-frame clones and lacks some. This table has roughly 50,000 clones, more than 65% appearing once. The sample in question was peripheral blood mononuclear cells (PBMCs), obtained at baseline. The receptor source for this set is a human donor with classical Hodgkin lymphoma. Each CDR3 is given with its conserved first and last residue. A D gene is named only where the DNA matches it firmly. Clone size is not always given. Where it is, it says once, few, many or a class for expanded clones.

j_call: TRBJ2-4; v_call: TRBV7-9; clone_size: NA; d_call: TRBD2; cdr3_aa: CASSPGGLAKNIQYF; cdr3_nt: TGTGCCAGCAGCCCGGGGGGGCTAGCCAAAAACATTCAGTACTTC
j_call: TRBJ2-2; v_call: TRBV10-3; clone_size: NA; d_call: TRBD2; cdr3_aa: CAISGSQSGRALTGELFF; cdr3_nt: TGTGCCATCAGTGGGTCCCAAAGCGGGAGGGCCCTCACCGGGGAGCTGTTTTTT
j_call: TRBJ2-3; v_call: TRBV7-9; clone_size: NA; d_call: TRBD2; cdr3_aa: CASTGLAGLRDTQYF; cdr3_nt: TGTGCCAGCACCGGGCTAGCGGGCCTTCGAGATACGCAGTATTTT
j_call: TRBJ2-4; v_call: TRBV7-2; clone_size: few; d_call: TRBD2; cdr3_aa: CASSLLGGKNIQYF; cdr3_nt: TGTGCCAGCAGCTTACTGGGGGGGAAAAACATTCAGTACTTC
j_call: TRBJ1-5; v_call: TRBV19; clone_size: NA; d_call: NA; cdr3_aa: CASSTGRGWPQHF; cdr3_nt: TGTGCCAGTAGTACCGGACGCGGTTGGCCCCAGCATTTT
j_call: TRBJ2-6; v_call: TRBV27; clone_size: NA; d_call: NA; cdr3_aa: CASSFEGPNSSGANVLTF; cdr3_nt: TGTGCCAGCAGTTTCGAAGGACCGAATAGCTCTGGGGCCAACGTCCTGACTTTC
j_call: TRBJ2-3; v_call: TRBV10-3; clone_size: NA; d_call: NA; cdr3_aa: CARLTDTQYF; cdr3_nt: TGTGCCAGGCTCACAGATACGCAGTATTTT
j_call: TRBJ2-2; v_call: TRBV7-2; clone_size: NA; d_call: NA; cdr3_aa: CASSSLGTGELFF; cdr3_nt: TGTGCCAGCAGCTCTTTGGGCACCGGGGAGCTGTTTTTT
j_call: TRBJ2-7; v_call: TRBV27; clone_size: NA; d_call: TRBD2; cdr3_aa: CASSSGTSGMREQYF; cdr3_nt: TGTGCCAGCAGTTCTGGGACTAGCGGGATGCGCGAGCAGTACTTC
j_call: TRBJ2-1; v_call: TRBV7-2; clone_size: once; d_call: TRBD2; cdr3_aa: CASSLGGGGLFF; cdr3_nt: TGTGCCAGCAGCTTAGGCGGGGGAGGACTGTTCTTC
j_call: TRBJ2-2; v_call: TRBV6-5; clone_size: NA; d_call: NA; cdr3_aa: CASSFMHRGTGELFF; cdr3_nt: TGTGCCAGCAGTTTTATGCACCGGGGGACCGGGGAGCTGTTTTTT
j_call: TRBJ1-1; v_call: TRBV7-8; clone_size: NA; d_call: NA; cdr3_aa: CASSLGVGAFF; cdr3_nt: TGTGCCAGCAGCTTAGGGGTGGGAGCTTTCTTT
j_call: TRBJ2-1; v_call: TRBV29-1; clone_size: NA; d_call: NA; cdr3_aa: CSVETRAVFNEQFF; cdr3_nt: TGCAGCGTGGAAACTAGAGCGGTGTTCAATGAGCAGTTCTTC
j_call: TRBJ2-3; v_call: TRBV2; clone_size: NA; d_call: NA; cdr3_aa: CASSRDSSTDTQYF; cdr3_nt: TGTGCCAGCTCTCGGGACTCTTCCACAGATACGCAGTATTTT
j_call: TRBJ2-4; v_call: TRBV5-6; clone_size: NA; d_call: NA; cdr3_aa: CASSFQGAKNIQYF; cdr3_nt: TGTGCCAGCAGCTTTCAGGGGGCCAAAAACATTCAGTACTTC
j_call: TRBJ1-1; v_call: TRBV9; clone_size: NA; d_call: NA; cdr3_aa: CASSALAWTEAFF; cdr3_nt: TGTGCCAGCAGCGCCCTAGCATGGACTGAAGCTTTCTTT
j_call: TRBJ1-1; v_call: TRBV15; clone_size: NA; d_call: NA; cdr3_aa: CATSKGGTEAFF; cdr3_nt: TGTGCCACCAGCAAAGGCGGCACTGAAGCTTTCTTT
j_call: TRBJ2-5; v_call: TRBV5-8; clone_size: few; d_call: NA; cdr3_aa: CASSLASGMETQYF; cdr3_nt: TGTGCCAGCAGCTTGGCGTCGGGTATGGAGACCCAGTACTTC
j_call: TRBJ2-5; v_call: TRBV9; clone_size: once; d_call: NA; cdr3_aa: CASSSEGLGETQYF; cdr3_nt: TGTGCCAGCAGTAGCGAGGGTCTTGGAGAGACCCAGTACTTC
j_call: TRBJ1-1; v_call: TRBV29-1; clone_size: NA; d_call: NA; cdr3_aa: CSVVSGGEAFF; cdr3_nt: TGCAGCGTTGTTTCTGGGGGTGAAGCTTTCTTT
j_call: TRBJ1-2; v_call: TRBV2; clone_size: NA; d_call: NA; cdr3_aa: CASSDGKALVYGYTF; cdr3_nt: TGTGCCAGCAGTGATGGGAAGGCCCTCGTCTATGGCTACACCTTC
j_call: TRBJ1-1; v_call: TRBV29-1; clone_size: NA; d_call: NA; cdr3_aa: CSVEDPRTVGTEAFF; cdr3_nt: TGCAGCGTTGAAGATCCCCGAACGGTGGGGACTGAAGCTTTCTTT
j_call: TRBJ1-2; v_call: TRBV6-6; clone_size: NA; d_call: NA; cdr3_aa: CASSFDRRDGYTF; cdr3_nt: TGTGCCAGCAGTTTTGACAGACGGGATGGCTACACCTTC
j_call: TRBJ2-1; v_call: TRBV4-3; clone_size: NA; d_call: NA; cdr3_aa: CASSRHEDNEQFF; cdr3_nt: TGCGCCAGCAGCCGCCATGAAGACAATGAGCAGTTCTTC
j_call: TRBJ2-6; v_call: TRBV2; clone_size: NA; d_call: TRBD1; cdr3_aa: CASSGPSTGFRSGANVLTF; cdr3_nt: TGTGCCAGCAGTGGCCCTTCGACAGGGTTCCGTTCTGGGGCCAACGTCCTGACTTTC
j_call: TRBJ1-2; v_call: TRBV6-5; clone_size: NA; d_call: NA; cdr3_aa: CASSPGLSYGYTF; cdr3_nt: TGTGCCAGCAGCCCCGGACTCAGCTATGGCTACACCTTC